Listed here are 7 T cell receptor beta chains from one sample, sequenced in a study of shared clonotypes between healthy human individuals. Profiled with immunoSEQ multiplex PCR; TCRdb holds only in-frame clones, not every one. The sample has 550,000 to 700,000 clones; around four fifths are singletons. The specimen was memory CD4+ T cells sorted from blood. Subset indicated: CD45RA-negative fraction. The source is a woman in her twenties or thirties in good health.

J is TRBJ2-7 and V is TRBV5-4; D assignment may be TRBD1 or TRBD2 (5 bases each). The CDR3 is 14 amino acids. Germline assignment: CDR1 SGHNT and CDR2 YYREEE (reference sequence). Trimming took 3 bases from V and 4 from J, leaving 14 bases between them. The CDR3 loop is CASSSPGRKYEQYF. The CDR3 DNA reads as TGTGCCAGCAGCTCTCCGGGACGGAAGTACGAGCAGTACTTC.

The V and J genes are TRBV28 and TRBJ2-7, with 8 bases identical to TRBD1. The CDR3 consists of 15 residues. From germline, CDR1 is MDHEN and CDR2 SYDVKM. The trim removed 6 bases at V and 1 base at J, leaving 8 bases unmatched. CDR3 in DNA: TGTGCCAGCAGGACCCCCGGGACAGGATCCTACGAGCAGTACTTC. It yields the protein CASRTPGTGSYEQYF.

The genes are TRBV4-2 and TRBJ2-5; 7 bases are shared with TRBD1. This CDR3 has 14 residues. Germline lookup yields CDR1 LGHNA and CDR2 YNFKEQ. J gave up 2 bases and V 1 base, and 1 base lay outside the gene matches. The chain's CDR3 is CASSQVGQQETQYF. In DNA, the CDR3 is TGTGCCAGCAGCCAAGTGGGACAGCAAGAGACCCAGTACTTC.

This clone occurred once. The rearrangement links TRBV7-2 to TRBJ2-2, with a tentative D call TRBD1 (7 bases). The V and J ends lost 3 bases and 4 bases respectively, with 12 bases between them. CDR1 SGHTA and CDR2 FQGNSA come from the germline V gene. The CDR3 is 15 residues long. The CDR3 region is CASSFGGTATGELFF. In DNA, the CDR3 is TGTGCCAGCAGCTTTGGCGGGACAGCCACCGGGGAGCTGTTTTTT.

The CDR3 loop is CASGLVVSGSSTDTQYF. The CDR3 nucleotides read TGTGCTAGTGGTTTGGTTGTTAGCGGGAGCAGCACAGATACGCAGTATTTT. V and J are TRBV12-5 and TRBJ2-3; 9 nucleotides agree with TRBD2. The germline CDR1 and CDR2 sequences are LGHNT and FRNRAP. This CDR3 is 17 amino acids long. Trimming took 0 bases from V and 0 from J; bases not matched to a gene: 4.

The genes are TRBV13 and TRBJ2-1; 8 nucleotides align to TRBD2. V lost 5 bases, J lost 3 bases, and 12 bases stayed unmatched. The CDR3 is 17 amino acids. The germline CDR1 and CDR2 sequences are PRHDT and FYEKMQ (reference sequence). Here the CDR3 DNA reads TGTGCCAGCAGCCCCCGCCGGGGAGCGGGAGTCTACAATGAGCAGTTCTTC. It is translated as CASSPRRGAGVYNEQFF.

This clone has only one observation. This chain joins TRBV5-8 and TRBJ2-7; 7 bases are a match to TRBD2. V was pared by 0 bases and J by 0 bases, with 6 bases of the junction left unmatched. Germline CDR1 is SGHTS and CDR2 is YDEGEE. The CDR3 has 16 amino acids. The chain's CDR3 is CASSLDPSGSSYEQYF. CDR3 in DNA: TGTGCCAGCAGCTTGGATCCTAGCGGAAGCTCCTACGAGCAGTACTTC. The variable domain in full, with the rest retrieved from reference TRBV5-8 and TRBJ2-7, is EAGVTQSPTHLIKTRGQQATLRCSPISGHTSVYWYQQALGLGLQFLLWYDEGEERNRGNFPPRFSGRQFPNYSSELNVNALELEDSALYLCASSLDPSGSSYEQYFGPGTRLTVT.